This passage covers 21 T cell receptor beta chains from one sample sequenced in a study of CD8+CD57+ T cells in acquired aplastic anemia. Genomic DNA served as template for TCR beta VDJ and CDR3 profiling. TCRdb reprocessed the reads with MiXCR, giving one entry per CDR3 protein. In the table there are approximately 170,000 distinct CDR3 sequences, roughly 56% of which are singletons. The source material was sorted CD4+, CD8+, or CD8+CD57+ T cells (not recorded which) from PBMCs. The receptors shown here come from a human donor in good health, serving as a control.

The chain joins TRBV24-1 to TRBJ2-7; 7 nucleotides agree with TRBD1. Germline V gene data show CDR1 as KGHDR and CDR2 as SFDVKD. The CDR3 spans 16 residues. J was trimmed by 1 base and V by 5 bases; bases with no gene match: 10. The CDR3 protein is CATSAPGTEASYEQYF. The CDR3 DNA is TGTGCCACCAGTGCCCCCGGGACAGAGGCATCCTACGAGCAGTACTTC.

The genes are TRBV9 and TRBJ2-7; unclear D gene. Between the trimmed V and J ends, which lost 0 bases and 2 bases, there was a span of 9 bases. CDR3 length equals 14 residues. The V gene's germline CDR1 is SGDLS and CDR2 YYNGEE. The CDR3 nucleotides are TGTGCCAGCAGCGTAGCTCCTGAGGCCTACGAGCAGTACTTC. Amino acid sequence: CASSVAPEAYEQYF.

This clonotype was detected only once. The gene calls are TRBV24-1 and TRBJ2-7; 9 nucleotides agree with TRBD1. The CDR3 is 15 residues long. V dropped 9 bases and J dropped 2; count of bases not matched to a gene: 10. Germline V gene sequence: CDR1 KGHDR, CDR2 SFDVKD. CDR3 residues: CATPGPRTGAYEQYF. The CDR3 nucleotides read TGTGCCACCCCCGGGCCCAGGACAGGGGCCTACGAGCAGTACTTC.

The gene calls are TRBV6-5 and TRBJ2-3; D ambiguous. Trimming removed 2 bases from V and 1 base from J, with 7 bases in between. The germline V gene has CDR1 MNHEY and CDR2 SVGAGI. The CDR3 is 14 residues long. The CDR3 sequence is CASSYTPGTDTQYF. In DNA, the CDR3 is TGTGCCAGCAGTTACACCCCGGGCACAGATACGCAGTATTTT.

The rearrangement links TRBV7-8 to TRBJ2-5, with TRBD1 matching over 11 bases. The CDR3 runs 17 residues. Unmatched junction bases numbered 12, after V lost 0 bases and J lost 9 bases. Germline-derived CDR1 and CDR2 are SGHVS and FQNEAQ. CDR3 residues: CASSLARTGGSNQPQYF. The CDR3 nucleotides read TGTGCCAGCAGCTTAGCGAGGACAGGGGGCAGCAATCAGCCCCAGTACTTC.

This clonotype was detected many times. The junction departs from the called germline gene at one end, perhaps through a read error. This chain connects TRBV7-7 to TRBJ2-5; TRBD1 might be the D (5 bases). Germline CDR1 reads SSHAT; CDR2 reads FNYEAQ (reference sequence). The CDR3 is 14 amino acids. The CDR3 region is CASSLRQNQETQYF. For the CDR3, the DNA is TGTGCTAGCAGCTTACGACAGAACCAAGAGACCCAGTACTTC. The full variable domain, completed using reference TRBV7-7 and TRBJ2-5, is GAGVSQSPRYKVTKRGQDVTLRCDPISSHATLYWYQQALGQGPEFLTYFNYEAQPDKSGLPSDRFSAERPEGSISTLTIQRTEQRDSAMYRCASSLRQNQETQYFGPGTRLLVL.

This clonotype was detected a few times. The chain recombines TRBV7-4 with TRBJ2-5; a weak D match, TRBD2 (6 bases). Germline lookup yields CDR1 SGHVT and CDR2 SQSDAQ. The V gene lost 5 bases and the J gene lost 5 bases, with 24 bases spanning the gap. This CDR3 spans 17 amino acids. The CDR3 loop reads CASSGWGSRGLQETQYF. CDR3 in DNA: TGTGCCAGCAGCGGCTGGGGCTCGCGGGGTTTACAGGAGACCCAGTACTTC.

This rearrangement joins TRBV15 to TRBJ2-3; TRBD2 aligns across 8 bases. V shed 3 bases and J 5 bases; nucleotides not matched to a gene: 10. This CDR3 comprises 16 residues. Germline V CDR1 and CDR2: LNHNV, YYDKDF (reference sequence). The CDR3, as DNA: TGTGCCACCAGCAGGGATGGGGCGGGGGGCGGAGATACGCAGTATTTT. Protein sequence: CATSRDGAGGGDTQYF.

This chain links TRBV14 with TRBJ2-6, with TRBD1 matching over 9 bases. The length of the CDR3 is 19 residues. The ends lost 1 base at V and 0 bases at J; junction bases unmatched: 7. The germline gives CDR1 SGHDN, CDR2 FVKESK. The CDR3 DNA follows: TGTGCCAGCAGCCAAGGTGGGACAGGGAAACCCTCTGGGGCCAACGTCCTGACTTTC. Translation: CASSQGGTGKPSGANVLTF.

This chain joins TRBV12-3 or TRBV12-4 and TRBJ1-2; a possible D gene is TRBD1 (5 bases). V shed 4 bases and J shed 4 bases, with 7 bases lying between them. This CDR3 comprises 12 residues. The CDR3 spells CASSSGVYGYTF. In DNA, the CDR3 is TGTGCCAGCAGTTCGGGGGTCTATGGCTACACCTTC.

This clonotype appeared many times. J is TRBJ1-1 and V is TRBV20-1; 7 nucleotides match TRBD1. V gave up 2 bases and J gave up 2 bases; unmatched junction bases: 5. Germline V gives CDR1 DFQATT, CDR2 SNEGSKA (reference sequence). The CDR3 extends over 14 amino acids. The CDR3 region has the DNA TGCAGTGCTAGAATGACAGGGCCTAACACTGAAGCTTTCTTT. Amino acids: CSARMTGPNTEAFF.

This clonotype showed up many times. This chain links TRBV19 with TRBJ2-5, with D possibly being TRBD2 (5 bases). The V end was cut by 4 bases, the J end by 0 bases, with 15 bases between. CDR1 LNHDA and CDR2 SQIVND come from the germline V gene (reference sequence). The CDR3 has 16 amino acids. CDR3 nucleotide sequence: TGTGCCAGTAGTACCCCGGTTTCGGACTACCAAGAGACCCAGTACTTC. It codes for CASSTPVSDYQETQYF.

The gene calls are TRBV11-2 and TRBJ2-3, with 12 bases identical to TRBD2. The trim removed 4 bases at V and 8 bases at J, leaving 4 bases unmatched. Germline V gene lookup returns CDR1 SGHAT and CDR2 FQNNGV. The CDR3 has 14 residues. CDR3 coding DNA: TGTGCCAGCAGCTCCGGACTAGCGGGGTGTACGCAGTATTTT. It encodes CASSSGLAGCTQYF.

The gene calls are TRBV9 and TRBJ2-6, with no clear D. This CDR3 spans 14 amino acids. The V and J ends lost 0 bases and 6 bases respectively, with 7 bases between them. Germline assignment: CDR1 SGDLS and CDR2 YYNGEE. The CDR3: CASSVVPAANVLTF. DNA for the CDR3: TGTGCCAGCAGCGTAGTTCCAGCGGCCAACGTCCTGACTTTC.

The chain couples TRBV2 to TRBJ2-1; TRBD1 matches at 9 bases. Germline values: CDR1 SNHLY, CDR2 FYNNEI. CDR3 length: 15 residues. V trimming: 6 bases; J trimming: 7 bases; junction bases outside the gene matches: 10. The CDR3 nucleotides read TGTGCCAGCAGGACTCACAGGGGGCGCGGTAATGAGCAGTTCTTC. Residues: CASRTHRGRGNEQFF.

On this clonotype: This sequence may be a read error, since a much larger clone differs from it by one base. The rearrangement uses TRBV5-4 and TRBJ1-4, with 7 bases that match TRBD1. Germline assignment: CDR1 SGHNT and CDR2 YYREEE (reference sequence). The CDR3 has 16 residues. Written as DNA, the CDR3 is TGTGCCGGCAGCCTCGCCCTACAGGGGTCAAATGAAAAACTGTTTTTT. Encoded protein: CAGSLALQGSNEKLFF.

This clonotype has ten or more counts. V usage is TRBV9 and J usage is TRBJ1-1; D not certain. The germline V gene encodes CDR1 SGDLS and CDR2 YYNGEE. V was trimmed by 1 base and J by 5 bases, leaving 12 bases between them. The CDR3 loop spans 14 amino acids. The CDR3 sequence: CASSVQSGSTEAFF. CDR3 bases: TGTGCCAGCAGCGTACAATCGGGGAGTACTGAAGCTTTCTTT.

The sample holds many counts of this clonotype. The chain has TRBV2 and TRBJ1-1, with 7 nucleotides matching TRBD1. The ends lost 11 bases at V and 1 base at J; junction bases unmatched: 7. CDR3 length equals 13 residues. CDR1 and CDR2 from the germline V gene are SNHLY and FYNNEI. The CDR3 nucleotides are TGTGCCGGAACAGGGGATGGGAACACTGAAGCTTTCTTT. Protein product: CAGTGDGNTEAFF.

The rearrangement joins TRBV7-2 to TRBJ1-5; 8 bases are a match to TRBD1. The CDR3 has 12 amino acids. J lost 7 bases, V lost 4 bases, and 0 bases had no gene match. The germline gives CDR1 SGHTA, CDR2 FQGNSA. This chain's CDR3 is CASSWTGQPQHF. The CDR3 DNA reads as TGTGCCAGCAGCTGGACAGGGCAGCCCCAGCATTTT.

This chain links TRBV4-2 with TRBJ2-7; D unclear. This CDR3 is 16 amino acids long. Looked up from germline, CDR1 is LGHNA and CDR2 is YNFKEQ. V gave up 0 bases and J gave up 2 bases, with 14 bases separating them. The CDR3 bases are TGTGCCAGCAGCCAAGATAAAACTCGTAGCACCTACGAGCAGTACGTC. Translating gives CASSQDKTRSTYEQYV.

The chain is built from TRBV9 and TRBJ2-7, with TRBD2 identical over 7 bases. The germline V gene encodes CDR1 SGDLS and CDR2 YYNGEE. This CDR3 has 13 residues. V lost 0 bases to trimming and J lost 7 bases; unmatched junction nucleotides: 4. The chain's CDR3 is CASSVDQGGEQYF. CDR3 nucleotide sequence: TGTGCCAGCAGCGTAGACCAGGGAGGGGAGCAGTACTTC. The full variable domain, in which reference TRBV9 and TRBJ2-7 provide the parts outside the CDR3, is DSGVTQTPKHLITATGQRVTLRCSPRSGDLSVYWYQQSLDQGLQFLIQYYNGEERAKGNILERFSAQQFPDLHSELNLSSLELGDSALYFCASSVDQGGEQYFGPGTRLTVT.